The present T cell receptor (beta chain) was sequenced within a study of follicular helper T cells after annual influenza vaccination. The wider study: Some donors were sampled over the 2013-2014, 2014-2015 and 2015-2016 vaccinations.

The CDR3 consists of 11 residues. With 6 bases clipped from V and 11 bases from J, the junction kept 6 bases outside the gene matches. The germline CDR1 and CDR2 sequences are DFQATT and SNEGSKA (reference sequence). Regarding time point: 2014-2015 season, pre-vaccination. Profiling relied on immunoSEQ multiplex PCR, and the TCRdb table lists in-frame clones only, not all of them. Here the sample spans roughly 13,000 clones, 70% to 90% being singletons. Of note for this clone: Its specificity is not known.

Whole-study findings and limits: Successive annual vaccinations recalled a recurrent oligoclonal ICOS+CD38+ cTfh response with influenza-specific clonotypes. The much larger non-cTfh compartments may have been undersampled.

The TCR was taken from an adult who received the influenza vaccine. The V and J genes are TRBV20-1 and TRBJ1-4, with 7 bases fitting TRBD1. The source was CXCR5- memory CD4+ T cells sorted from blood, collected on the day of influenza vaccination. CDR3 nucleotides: TGCAGTGCGTCGACAGGGAGGAAACTGTTTTTT. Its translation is CSASTGRKLFF.